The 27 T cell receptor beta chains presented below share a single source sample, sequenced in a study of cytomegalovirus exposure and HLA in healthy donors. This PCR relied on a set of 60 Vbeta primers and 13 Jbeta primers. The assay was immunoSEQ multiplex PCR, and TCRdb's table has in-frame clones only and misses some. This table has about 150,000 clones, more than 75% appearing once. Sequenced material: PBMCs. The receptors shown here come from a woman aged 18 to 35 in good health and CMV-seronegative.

The CDR3 region is CASSYMRDYNEQFF. DNA for the CDR3: TGTGCCAGCAGTTATATGCGGGACTACAATGAGCAGTTCTTC. The V and J genes are TRBV6-5 and TRBJ2-1; D is possibly TRBD2 (6 bases). This CDR3 region has 14 residues. V gave up 3 bases and J gave up 3 bases, with 9 bases separating them. Per the germline V gene, CDR1 is MNHEY and CDR2 is SVGAGI.

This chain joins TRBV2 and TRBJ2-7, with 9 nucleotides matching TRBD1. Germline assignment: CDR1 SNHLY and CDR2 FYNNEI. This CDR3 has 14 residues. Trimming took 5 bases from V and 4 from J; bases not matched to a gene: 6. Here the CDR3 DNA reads TGTGCCAGCAGTTACCCGGGACAGGGATACGAGCAGTACTTC. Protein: CASSYPGQGYEQYF.

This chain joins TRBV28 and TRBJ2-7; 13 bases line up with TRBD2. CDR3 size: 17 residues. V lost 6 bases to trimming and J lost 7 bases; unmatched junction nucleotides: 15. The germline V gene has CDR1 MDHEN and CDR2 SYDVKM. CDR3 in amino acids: CASSATSGGAPSREQYF. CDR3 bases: TGTGCCAGCAGCGCTACTAGCGGGGGGGCCCCCTCACGGGAGCAGTACTTC.

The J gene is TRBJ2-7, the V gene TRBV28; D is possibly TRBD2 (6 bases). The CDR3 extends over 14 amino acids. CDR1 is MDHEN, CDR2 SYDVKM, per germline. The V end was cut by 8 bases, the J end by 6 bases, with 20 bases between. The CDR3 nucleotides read TGTGCCAGCGGAGGGGACCGCATAGGCGTCGAGCAGTACTTC. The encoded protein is CASGGDRIGVEQYF.

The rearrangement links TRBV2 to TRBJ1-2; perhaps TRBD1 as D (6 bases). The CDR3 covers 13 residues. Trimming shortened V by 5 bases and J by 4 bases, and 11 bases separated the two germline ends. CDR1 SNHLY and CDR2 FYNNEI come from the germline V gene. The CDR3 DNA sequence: TGTGCCAGCAGTCAGGGGCTAAGCTATGGCTACACCTTC. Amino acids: CASSQGLSYGYTF.

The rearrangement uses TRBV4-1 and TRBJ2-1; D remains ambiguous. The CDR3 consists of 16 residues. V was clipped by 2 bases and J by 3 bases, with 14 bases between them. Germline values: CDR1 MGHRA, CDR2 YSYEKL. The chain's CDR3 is CASSQIDLGFYNEQFF. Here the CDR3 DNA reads TGCGCCAGCAGCCAAATCGATCTCGGTTTCTACAATGAGCAGTTCTTC.

The CDR3 coding sequence is TGTGCCAGCAGCTTTGTTCGTGCTAACCAAGAGACCCAGTACTTC. It encodes CASSFVRANQETQYF. This chain links TRBV7-2 with TRBJ2-5; D gene uncertain. The germline gives CDR1 SGHTA, CDR2 FQGNSA. Trimming took 3 bases from V and 0 from J, leaving 11 bases between them. The length of the CDR3 is 15 residues.

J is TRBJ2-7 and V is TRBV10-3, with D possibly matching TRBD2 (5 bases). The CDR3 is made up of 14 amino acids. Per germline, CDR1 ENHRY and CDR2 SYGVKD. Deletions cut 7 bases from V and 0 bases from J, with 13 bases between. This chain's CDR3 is CAITETGSSYEQYF. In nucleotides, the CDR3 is TGTGCCATCACCGAGACGGGGAGCTCCTACGAGCAGTACTTC.

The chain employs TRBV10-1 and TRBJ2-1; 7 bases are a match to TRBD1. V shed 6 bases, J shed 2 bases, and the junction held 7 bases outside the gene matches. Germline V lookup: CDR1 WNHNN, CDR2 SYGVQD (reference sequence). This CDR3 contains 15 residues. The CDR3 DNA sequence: TGCGCCAGCAGCGATGGGACAGAAACCTACAATGAGCAGTTCTTC. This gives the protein CASSDGTETYNEQFF.

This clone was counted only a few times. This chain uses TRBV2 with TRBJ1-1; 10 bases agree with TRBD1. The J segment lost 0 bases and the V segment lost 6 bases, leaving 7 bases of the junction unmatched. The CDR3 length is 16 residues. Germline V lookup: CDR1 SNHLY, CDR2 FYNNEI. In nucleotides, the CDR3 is TGTGCCAGCAGCGCCGGGACAGGGGCTATGAACACTGAAGCTTTCTTT. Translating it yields CASSAGTGAMNTEAFF.

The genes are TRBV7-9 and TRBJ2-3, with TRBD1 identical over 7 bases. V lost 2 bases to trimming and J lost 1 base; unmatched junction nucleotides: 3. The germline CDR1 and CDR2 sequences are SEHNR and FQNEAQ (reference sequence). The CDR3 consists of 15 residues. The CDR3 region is CASSLITGGTDTQYF. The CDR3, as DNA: TGTGCCAGCAGCTTAATCACAGGGGGCACAGATACGCAGTATTTT. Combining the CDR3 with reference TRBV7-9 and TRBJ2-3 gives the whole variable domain DTGVSQNPRHKITKRGQNVTFRCDPISEHNRLYWYRQTLGQGPEFLTYFQNEAQLEKSRLLSDRFSAERPKGSFSTLEIQRTEQGDSAMYLCASSLITGGTDTQYFGPGTRLTVL.

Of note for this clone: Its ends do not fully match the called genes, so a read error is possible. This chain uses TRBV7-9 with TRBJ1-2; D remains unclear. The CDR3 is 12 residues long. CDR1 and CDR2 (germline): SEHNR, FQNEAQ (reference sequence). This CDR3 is CSSSLEGGGYTF. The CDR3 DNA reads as TGTTCCAGCAGCTTAGAGGGAGGTGGCTACACCTTC. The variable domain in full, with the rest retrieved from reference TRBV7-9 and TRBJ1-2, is DTGVSQNPRHKITKRGQNVTFRCDPISEHNRLYWYRQTLGQGPEFLTYFQNEAQLEKSRLLSDRFSAERPKGSFSTLEIQRTEQGDSAMYLCSSSLEGGGYTFGSGTRLTVV.

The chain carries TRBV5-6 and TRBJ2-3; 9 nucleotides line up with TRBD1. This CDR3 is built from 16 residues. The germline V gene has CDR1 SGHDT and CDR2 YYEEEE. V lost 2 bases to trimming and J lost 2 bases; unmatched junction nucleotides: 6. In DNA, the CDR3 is TGTGCCAGCAGCTTCCGTGGGACAGGGTCCACAGATACGCAGTATTTT. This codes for CASSFRGTGSTDTQYF.

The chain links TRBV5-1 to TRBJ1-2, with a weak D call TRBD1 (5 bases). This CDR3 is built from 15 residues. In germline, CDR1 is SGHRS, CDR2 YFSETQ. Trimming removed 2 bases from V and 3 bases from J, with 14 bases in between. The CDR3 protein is CASSFTSDRDYGYTF. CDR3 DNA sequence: TGCGCCAGCAGCTTCACTTCAGACAGAGACTATGGCTACACCTTC. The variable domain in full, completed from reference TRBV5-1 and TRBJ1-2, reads KAGVTQTPRYLIKTRGQQVTLSCSPISGHRSVSWYQQTPGQGLQFLFEYFSETQRNKGNFPGRFSGRQFSNSRSEMNVSTLELGDSALYLCASSFTSDRDYGYTFGSGTRLTVV.

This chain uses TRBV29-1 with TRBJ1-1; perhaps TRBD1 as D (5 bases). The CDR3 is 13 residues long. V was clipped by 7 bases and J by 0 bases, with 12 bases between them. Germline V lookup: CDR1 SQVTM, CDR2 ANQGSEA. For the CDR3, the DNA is TGCAGCGCTGCCGGGGGTATGAACACTGAAGCTTTCTTT. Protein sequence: CSAAGGMNTEAFF.

The CDR3 is CASTQTGLLQETQYF. The CDR3 nucleotides are TGTGCCAGCACCCAGACAGGCCTTCTTCAAGAGACCCAGTACTTC. V is TRBV28 and J is TRBJ2-5; D might be TRBD1 (6 bases). V was clipped by 7 bases and J by 2 bases, with 17 bases between them. Germline V gene data show CDR1 as MDHEN and CDR2 as SYDVKM. The CDR3 sequence is 15 residues long. The variable domain in full, completed from reference TRBV28 and TRBJ2-5, reads DVKVTQSSRYLVKRTGEKVFLECVQDMDHENMFWYRQDPGLGLRLIYFSYDVKMKEKGDIPEGYSVSREKKERFSLILESASTNQTSMYLCASTQTGLLQETQYFGPGTRLLVL.

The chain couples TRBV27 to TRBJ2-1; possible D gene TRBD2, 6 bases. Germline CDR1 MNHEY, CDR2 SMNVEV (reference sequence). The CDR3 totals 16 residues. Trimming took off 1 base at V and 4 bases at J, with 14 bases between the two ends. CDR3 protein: CASSLWRGGNYNEQFF. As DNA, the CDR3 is TGTGCCAGCAGTTTATGGAGGGGCGGTAATTACAATGAGCAGTTCTTC.

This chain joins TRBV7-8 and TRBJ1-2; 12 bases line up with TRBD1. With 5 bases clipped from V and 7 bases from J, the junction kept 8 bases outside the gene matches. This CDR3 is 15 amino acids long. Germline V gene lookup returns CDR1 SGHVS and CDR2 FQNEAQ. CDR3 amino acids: CASSAKKGQGAGYTF. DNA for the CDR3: TGTGCCAGCAGCGCAAAAAAGGGACAGGGGGCTGGCTACACCTTC.

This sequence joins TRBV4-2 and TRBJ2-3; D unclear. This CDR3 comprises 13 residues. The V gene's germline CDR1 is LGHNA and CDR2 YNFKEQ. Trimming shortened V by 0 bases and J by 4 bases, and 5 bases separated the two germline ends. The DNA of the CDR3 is TGTGCCAGCAGCCAAGATACTCCAGATACGCAGTATTTT. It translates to CASSQDTPDTQYF.

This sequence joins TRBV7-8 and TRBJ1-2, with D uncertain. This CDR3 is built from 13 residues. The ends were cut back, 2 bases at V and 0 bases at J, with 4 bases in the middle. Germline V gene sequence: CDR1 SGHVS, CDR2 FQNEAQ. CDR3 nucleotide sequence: TGTGCCAGCAGCTTAAGCCCTAACTATGGCTACACCTTC. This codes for CASSLSPNYGYTF.

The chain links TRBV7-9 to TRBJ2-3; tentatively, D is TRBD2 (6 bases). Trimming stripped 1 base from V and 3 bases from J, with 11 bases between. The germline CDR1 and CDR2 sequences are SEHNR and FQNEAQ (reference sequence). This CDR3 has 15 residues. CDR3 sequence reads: CASSLGVGRTDTQYF. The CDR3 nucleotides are TGTGCCAGCAGCTTAGGGGTTGGGAGGACAGATACGCAGTATTTT.

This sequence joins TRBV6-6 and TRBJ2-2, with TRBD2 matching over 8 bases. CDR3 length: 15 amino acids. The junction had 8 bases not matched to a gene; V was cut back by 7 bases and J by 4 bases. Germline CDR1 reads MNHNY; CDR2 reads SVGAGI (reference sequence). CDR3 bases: TGTGCCAGCATTTCCACGGGGGGGCCCACCGGGGAGCTGTTTTTT. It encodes CASISTGGPTGELFF.

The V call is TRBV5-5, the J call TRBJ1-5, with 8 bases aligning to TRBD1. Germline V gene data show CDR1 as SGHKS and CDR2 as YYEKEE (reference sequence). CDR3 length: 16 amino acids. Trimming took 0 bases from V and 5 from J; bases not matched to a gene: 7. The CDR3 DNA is TGTGCCAGCAGCTTGGAAGGACAGGGACATCATCAGCCCCAGCATTTT. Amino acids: CASSLEGQGHHQPQHF.

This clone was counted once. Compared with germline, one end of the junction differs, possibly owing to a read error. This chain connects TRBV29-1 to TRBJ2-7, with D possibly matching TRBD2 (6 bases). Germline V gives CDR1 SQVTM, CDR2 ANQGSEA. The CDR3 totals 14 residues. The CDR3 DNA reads TGCAGCGTTGAAACCCCCCGGGACTCCTCCGAGCAGTACTTC. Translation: CSVETPRDSSEQYF.

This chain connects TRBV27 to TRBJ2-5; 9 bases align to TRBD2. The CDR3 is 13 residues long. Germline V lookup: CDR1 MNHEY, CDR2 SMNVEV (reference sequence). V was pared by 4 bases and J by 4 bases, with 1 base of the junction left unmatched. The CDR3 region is CASSSTSGETQYF. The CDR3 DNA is TGTGCCAGCAGTTCGACTAGCGGAGAGACCCAGTACTTC.

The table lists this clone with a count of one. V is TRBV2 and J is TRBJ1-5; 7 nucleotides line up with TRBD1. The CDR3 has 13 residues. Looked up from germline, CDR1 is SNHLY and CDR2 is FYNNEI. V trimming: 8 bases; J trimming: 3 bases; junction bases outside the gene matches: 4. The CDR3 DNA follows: TGTGCCAGCGGGGACAGTCCCAATCAGCCCCAGCATTTT. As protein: CASGDSPNQPQHF.

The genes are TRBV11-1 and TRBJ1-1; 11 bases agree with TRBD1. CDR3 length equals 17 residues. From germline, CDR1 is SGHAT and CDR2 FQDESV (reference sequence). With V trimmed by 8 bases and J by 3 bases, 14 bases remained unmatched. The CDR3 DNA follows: TGTGCCAGCGCCCCGCTGGGACAGGGGGGAGGGGACACTGAAGCTTTCTTT. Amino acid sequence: CASAPLGQGGGDTEAFF. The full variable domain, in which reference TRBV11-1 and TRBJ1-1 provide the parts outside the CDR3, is EAEVAQSPRYKITEKSQAVAFWCDPISGHATLYWYRQILGQGPELLVQFQDESVVDDSQLPKDRFSAERLKGVDSTLKIQPAELGDSAMYLCASAPLGQGGGDTEAFFGQGTRLTVV.